A selection of T cell receptor beta chains follows, all from one sample in a study of cytomegalovirus exposure and HLA in healthy donors. The table came from immunoSEQ multiplex PCR; TCRdb's copy has only in-frame clones and leaves some out. The sample has some 130,000 clones, 80% seen once. Sequencing input: PBMCs. The origin of the receptors is a man aged 25-45 years in good health and CMV-seronegative. Both conserved end residues are part of each CDR3. A D gene is named only where the DNA matches it firmly. Clone size is given for some rows only: seen once, a few or many times, or a class if the clone is expanded.

d_call clone_size j_call v_call cdr3_nt cdr3_aa
. . TRBJ2-5 TRBV2 TGTGCCAGCAGCGTAGACCAAGAGACCCAGTACTTC CASSVDQETQYF
TRBD1 . TRBJ2-7 TRBV29-1 TGCAGCGTTGAAGACTACCTAAAGACAGGGGGTTGGTACGAGCAGTACTTC CSVEDYLKTGGWYEQYF
TRBD1 . TRBJ2-7 TRBV28 TGTGCCAGCACTCCACCGCAGGGGGCATGGTACGAGCAGTACTTC CASTPPQGAWYEQYF
. . TRBJ1-1 TRBV29-1 TGCAGCGTTGGAGGAGTGGGGGGATCGAACACTGAAGCTTTCTTT CSVGGVGGSNTEAFF
. few TRBJ2-3 TRBV5-4 TGTGCCAGCAGGCAATTCGGGACACTCACAGATACGCAGTATTTT CASRQFGTLTDTQYF
TRBD2 . TRBJ2-1 TRBV4-1 TGCGCCAGCAGCCAAGTGAGGAGGACTAGCGGGTTCAGGTCCTACAATGAGCAGTTCTTC CASSQVRRTSGFRSYNEQFF
TRBD2 . TRBJ2-6 TRBV2 TGTGCCAGCAGTGAAAAAGCGGGAGGGCCCTCTGGGGCCAACGTCCTGACTTTC CASSEKAGGPSGANVLTF
TRBD2 . TRBJ2-1 TRBV6-5 TGTGCCAGCACCCCCCGGACTAGCGGGAGCCATGAGCAGTTCTTC CASTPRTSGSHEQFF
. . TRBJ1-4 TRBV28 TGTGCCACCGGGGTGGGCCCTGAGGGCGAAAAACTGTTTTTT CATGVGPEGEKLFF
. few TRBJ2-6 TRBV2 TGTGCCAGCAGTGAGAGCTCTGGGGCCAACGTCCTGACTTTC CASSESSGANVLTF
TRBD1 . TRBJ2-5 TRBV10-2 TGCGCCAGCAGGGGGACAGGCCTTCGTGAGACCCAGTACTTC CASRGTGLRETQYF
. . TRBJ2-3 TRBV27 TGTGCCAGCAGGGGCGGGGACCGAGGCACAGATACGCAGTATTTT CASRGGDRGTDTQYF
. . TRBJ2-4 TRBV13 TGTGCCAGCAGCTTCGCAGCGAGGAAAAACATTCAGTACTTC CASSFAARKNIQYF
. . TRBJ2-7 TRBV6-1 TGTGCCAGCAGTGCCCTCCAAAGAGCCTACGAGCAGTACTTC CASSALQRAYEQYF
. . TRBJ2-7 TRBV19 TGTGCCACCGGTGTGACCTACGAGCAGTACTTC CATGVTYEQYF
. . TRBJ2-7 TRBV11-2 TGTGCCAGCAGCTTAGATTTGCTCAGCTCCTACGAGCAGTACTTC CASSLDLLSSYEQYF
. . TRBJ1-5 TRBV27 TGTGCCAGCAGCCAACAGGGTGGCGGCAATCAGCCCCAGCATTTT CASSQQGGGNQPQHF
. . TRBJ1-1 TRBV5-1 TGCGCCAGCAGCTTGGTAGCGGCGAACACTGAAGCTTTCTTT CASSLVAANTEAFF
. . TRBJ2-2 TRBV15 TGTGCCACCAGCAGATCCCCAGCGTCGAACACCGGGGAGCTGTTTTTT CATSRSPASNTGELFF
TRBD1 . TRBJ1-4 TRBV28 TGTGCCAGCAGTGTACCCCTCAGGGGGCTTAATGAAAAACTGTTTTTT CASSVPLRGLNEKLFF
. once TRBJ2-1 TRBV10-3 TGTGCCATCAGTGAGTCGATTAGCAATGAGCAGTTCTTC CAISESISNEQFF
TRBD1 . TRBJ2-7 TRBV5-1 TGCGCCAGCAGCCAGAAACAGGGGAGCTCCTACGAGCAGTACTTC CASSQKQGSSYEQYF
. . TRBJ1-2 TRBV19 TGTGCCAGTAGTATAGTGGGAGACGGCCTGGGCTATGGCTACACCTTC CASSIVGDGLGYGYTF
. . TRBJ1-2 TRBV13 TGTGCCAGCAGCCGGGACAATCTCTATGGCTACACCTTC CASSRDNLYGYTF
TRBD1 . TRBJ2-7 TRBV19 TGTGCCAGTAGTATCTCGGCAGGGGGCTTATACGAGCAGTACTTC CASSISAGGLYEQYF
. few TRBJ1-1 TRBV6-1 TGTGCCAGCAGTGAACGGCAGGGGAACACTGAAGCTTTCTTT CASSERQGNTEAFF